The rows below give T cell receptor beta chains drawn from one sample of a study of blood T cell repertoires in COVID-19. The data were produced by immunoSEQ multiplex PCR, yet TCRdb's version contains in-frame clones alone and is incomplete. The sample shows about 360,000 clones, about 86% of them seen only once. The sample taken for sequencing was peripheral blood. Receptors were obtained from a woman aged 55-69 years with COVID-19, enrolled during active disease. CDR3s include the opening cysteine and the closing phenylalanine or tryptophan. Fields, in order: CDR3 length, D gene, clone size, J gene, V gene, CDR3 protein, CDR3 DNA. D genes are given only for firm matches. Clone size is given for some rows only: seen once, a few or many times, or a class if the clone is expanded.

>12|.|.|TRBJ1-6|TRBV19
CATSAINSPLHF
TGTGCCACCTCAGCGATAAATTCACCCCTCCACTTT
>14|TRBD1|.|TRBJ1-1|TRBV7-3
CASSEQGGYTEAFF
TGTGCCAGCAGCGAACAGGGGGGCTACACTGAAGCTTTCTTT
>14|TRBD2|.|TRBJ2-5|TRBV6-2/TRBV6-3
CASSQAGGGETQYF
TGTGCCAGCAGCCAAGCGGGGGGCGGCGAGACCCAGTACTTC
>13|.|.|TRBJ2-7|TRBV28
CASSHHTLYEQYF
TGTGCCAGCAGCCACCACACCCTTTACGAGCAGTACTTC
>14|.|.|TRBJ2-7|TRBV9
CASSVEAGINEQYF
TGTGCCAGCAGCGTAGAGGCAGGGATCAACGAGCAGTACTTC
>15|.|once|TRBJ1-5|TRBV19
CASSPPGVGVQPQHF
TGTGCCAGTAGTCCGCCAGGGGTGGGCGTTCAGCCCCAGCATTTT
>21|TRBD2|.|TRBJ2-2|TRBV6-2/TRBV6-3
CASSSWELAGGYTPSDGELFF
TGTGCCAGCAGTAGTTGGGAACTAGCGGGGGGATATACCCCGAGTGACGGGGAGCTGTTTTTT
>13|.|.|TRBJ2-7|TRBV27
CASSPAVVYEQYF
TGTGCCAGCAGTCCGGCGGTGGTGTACGAGCAGTACTTC
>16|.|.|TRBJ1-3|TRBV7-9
CASSEQAGISGNTIYF
TGTGCCAGCAGCGAACAGGCGGGGATCTCTGGAAACACCATATATTTT
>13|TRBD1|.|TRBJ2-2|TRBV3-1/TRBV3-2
CASRRQGAGELFF
TGTGCCAGCAGACGACAGGGTGCCGGGGAGCTGTTTTTT
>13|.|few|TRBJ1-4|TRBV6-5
CASFQGRGEKLFF
TGTGCCAGCTTCCAGGGGAGGGGAGAAAAACTGTTTTTT
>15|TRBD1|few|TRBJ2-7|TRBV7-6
CASSLRTGSSGEQYF
TGTGCCAGCAGTCTCCGGACAGGGAGCTCGGGGGAGCAGTACTTC
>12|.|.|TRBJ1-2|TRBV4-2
CASSQDRYGYTF
TGTGCCAGCAGCCAAGACAGATATGGCTACACCTTC
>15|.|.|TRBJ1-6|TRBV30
CAWSSLGTANSPLHF
TGTGCCTGGAGTTCGTTGGGCACCGCCAATTCACCCCTCCACTTT
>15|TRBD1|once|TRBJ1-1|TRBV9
CASSTRTGVNTEAFF
TGTGCCAGCAGCACGAGGACAGGGGTGAACACTGAAGCTTTCTTT
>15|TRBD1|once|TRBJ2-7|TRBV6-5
CASSYTGTASYEQYF
TGTGCCAGCAGTTACACCGGGACAGCATCCTACGAGCAGTACTTC
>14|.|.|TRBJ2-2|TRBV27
CASIRRGDTGELFF
TGTGCCAGCATCCGGCGGGGCGACACCGGGGAGCTGTTTTTT
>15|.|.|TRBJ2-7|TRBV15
CATEENPGVSYEQYF
TGTGCCACCGAGGAGAACCCGGGTGTATCCTACGAGCAGTACTTC
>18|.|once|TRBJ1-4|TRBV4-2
CASSQEWARIATNEKLFF
TGTGCCAGCAGCCAAGAATGGGCCAGGATAGCAACTAATGAAAAACTGTTTTTT
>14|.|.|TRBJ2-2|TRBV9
CASSAAGFGGELFF
TGTGCCAGCAGCGCCGCGGGGTTTGGCGGGGAGCTGTTTTTT
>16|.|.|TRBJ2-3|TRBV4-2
CASSRGAGGATDTQYF
TGTGCCAGCAGCCGAGGGGCTGGCGGGGCTACAGATACGCAGTATTTT
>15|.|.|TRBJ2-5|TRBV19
CASSIWAGMKETQYF
TGTGCCAGTAGTATATGGGCAGGGATGAAAGAGACCCAGTACTTC
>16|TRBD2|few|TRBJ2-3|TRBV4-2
CASSSGLAGVTDTQYF
TGTGCCAGCAGCTCGGGCTTAGCGGGGGTGACAGATACGCAGTATTTT
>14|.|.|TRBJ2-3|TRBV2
CASTRTGGIDTQYF
TGTGCCAGTACGCGGACAGGAGGGATAGATACGCAGTATTTT
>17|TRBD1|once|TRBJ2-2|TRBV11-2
CASSSPLEGAHTGELFF
TGTGCCAGCAGCTCCCCCCTTGAGGGGGCTCACACCGGGGAGCTGTTTTTT
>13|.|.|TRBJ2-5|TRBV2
CASSEGMRATQYF
TGTGCCAGCAGTGAAGGCATGAGGGCCACCCAGTACTTC
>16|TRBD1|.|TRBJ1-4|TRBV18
CASSGQGASTNEKLFF
TGTGCCAGCTCAGGACAGGGGGCTTCAACTAATGAAAAACTGTTTTTT
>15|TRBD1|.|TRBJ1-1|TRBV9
CASSPRTGGFTEAFF
TGTGCCAGCAGCCCAAGGACAGGGGGCTTCACTGAAGCTTTCTTT
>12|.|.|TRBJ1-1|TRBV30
CAWSPQGTEAFF
TGTGCCTGGAGTCCTCAGGGTACTGAAGCTTTCTTT
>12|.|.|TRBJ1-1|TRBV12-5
CASGLVRGAAFF
TGTGCTAGTGGTTTGGTACGGGGGGCAGCTTTCTTT
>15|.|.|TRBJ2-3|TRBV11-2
CASSPFIGFTDTQYF
TGTGCCAGCAGCCCATTCATCGGGTTCACAGATACGCAGTATTTT
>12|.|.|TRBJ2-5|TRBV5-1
CASSWDSETQYF
TGCGCCAGCAGCTGGGACTCCGAGACCCAGTACTTC
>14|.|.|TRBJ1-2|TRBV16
CASSQSSREYGYTF
TGTGCCAGCAGCCAATCGTCCAGGGAATATGGCTACACCTTC
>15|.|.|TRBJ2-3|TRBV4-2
CASSQGQSSTDTQYF
TGTGCCAGCAGCCAAGGACAGTCTAGCACAGATACGCAGTATTTT
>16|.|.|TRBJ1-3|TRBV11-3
CASSSSRGLSGNTIYF
TGTGCCAGCAGTTCATCGCGGGGTCTCTCTGGAAACACCATATATTTT
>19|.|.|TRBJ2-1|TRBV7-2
CASSSPVRGGRSSYNEQFF
TGTGCCAGCAGCTCCCCAGTTAGGGGGGGGAGGAGCTCCTACAATGAGCAGTTCTTC
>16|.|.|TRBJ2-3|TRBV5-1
CASSPLGSGYRNTQYF
TGCGCCAGCAGCCCCCTAGGAAGCGGGTACCGGAATACGCAGTATTTT
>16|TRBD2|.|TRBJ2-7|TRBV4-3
CASSHGLAGAIYEQYF
TGCGCCAGCAGCCACGGACTAGCGGGGGCGATCTACGAGCAGTACTTC
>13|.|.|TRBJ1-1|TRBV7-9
CASSLSVTTEAFF
TGTGCCAGCAGCCTATCCGTAACCACTGAAGCTTTCTTT
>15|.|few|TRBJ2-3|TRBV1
CTSSQDRGSTDTQYF
TGCACCAGCAGCCAAGATCGGGGGAGCACAGATACGCAGTATTTT
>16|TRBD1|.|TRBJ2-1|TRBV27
CASSLNPGQGINEQFF
TGTGCCAGCAGTTTGAATCCGGGACAGGGGATTAATGAGCAGTTCTTC
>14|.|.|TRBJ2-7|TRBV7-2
CASSSFGGQYEQYF
TGTGCCAGCAGCTCGTTCGGGGGGCAGTACGAGCAGTACTTC
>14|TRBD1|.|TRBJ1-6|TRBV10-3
CAISRQGAQSPLHF
TGTGCCATCAGTAGACAGGGGGCTCAATCACCCCTCCACTTT
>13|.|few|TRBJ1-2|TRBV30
CAWRAILNYGYTF
TGTGCCTGGAGAGCCATACTTAACTATGGCTACACCTTC
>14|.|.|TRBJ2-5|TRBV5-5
CASSFIAYQETQYF
TGTGCCAGCAGCTTCATTGCGTACCAAGAGACCCAGTACTTC
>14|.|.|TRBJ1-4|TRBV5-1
CASSTQGSNEKLFF
TGCGCCAGCAGCACCCAGGGTTCTAATGAAAAACTGTTTTTT
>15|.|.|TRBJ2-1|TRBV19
CASSTPGYGTSEQFF
TGTGCCAGTAGTACTCCCGGGTACGGTACGAGTGAGCAGTTCTTC
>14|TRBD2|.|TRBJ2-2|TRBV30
CAWKAGVRTGELFF
TGTGCCTGGAAGGCGGGGGTTCGCACCGGGGAGCTGTTTTTT
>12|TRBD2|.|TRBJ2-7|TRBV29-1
CSVIRLAGEQYF
TGCAGCGTTATCCGACTAGCTGGCGAGCAGTACTTC
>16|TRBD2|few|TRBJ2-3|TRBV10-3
CAISGGGGALRDTQYF
TGTGCCATCAGTGGCGGCGGGGGGGCTTTAAGAGATACGCAGTATTTT